The clone carrying this T cell receptor beta chain came up once. The target antigen is unknown. The entry originates in a study of blood T cells in healthy people across ages. Findings of the study overall: Per-million-T-cell TCR beta diversity fell roughly linearly with age.

Germline CDR1 is MNHEY and CDR2 is SMNVEV (reference sequence). Trimming left V 4 bases short and J 5 bases short, with 17 bases between. The CDR3 is 15 residues long. With a J-beta primer mix and a sample-barcoded 5' primer, a second PCR ran about 7 to 12 cycles. TCRdb re-called the 5' RACE reads through MiXCR, storing one row per CDR3 protein. The table has about 840,000 distinct CDR3 sequences, almost 30% seen once. The same sample was also used in a study of T cells of mothers and their children. Turning to that study: Overlap in related mother-child pairs always slightly exceeded unrelated pairs, never significantly.

Sequencing input: blood. The TCR comes from a woman aged 40-49 years in good health. This rearrangement joins TRBV27 to TRBJ1-2, with a tentative D call TRBD1 (5 bases). The DNA of the CDR3 is TGTGCCAGCAGTTCGGGCGGCGGACACCAATATGGCTACACCTTC. Translated, it gives CASSSGGGHQYGYTF.